This entry is about one TCR beta chain. Its antigen is not identified. In the same sample, other DNA sequences code for this CDR3. This specimen comes from a study of T cells after posttransplantation cyclophosphamide. Produced via immunoSEQ multiplex PCR; TCRdb's table is partial and in-frame only. The table lists several hundred clones, under 80% of them singletons. A marrow graft followed busulfan-fludarabine conditioning, with cyclophosphamide on days +3 and +4. Findings of the study overall: Blood and skin or GI T cell repertoires showed limited TRB overlap. Donor-recipient repertoire similarity was low at 1-2 months, rising over year one.

This CDR3 spans 15 amino acids. Per germline, CDR1 SGHTA and CDR2 FQGNSA. Trimming cost V 0 bases and J 0 bases, with 6 bases left between them. The sequencing here drew on CD4+ T cells sorted from blood, taken after an allogeneic stem cell transplant with post-transplant cyclophosphamide. The chain combines TRBV7-2 with TRBJ2-1; TRBD1 is a possible D gene (6 bases). The source is a female patient younger than 45 who received an allogeneic stem cell transplant from a related donor, was CMV-positive, and had no GVHD. Some T cells here may be from the graft donor. The CDR3 nucleotides read TGTGCCAGCAGCTTAGCGGGGGCCTCCTACAATGAGCAGTTCTTC. Its protein product is CASSLAGASYNEQFF.